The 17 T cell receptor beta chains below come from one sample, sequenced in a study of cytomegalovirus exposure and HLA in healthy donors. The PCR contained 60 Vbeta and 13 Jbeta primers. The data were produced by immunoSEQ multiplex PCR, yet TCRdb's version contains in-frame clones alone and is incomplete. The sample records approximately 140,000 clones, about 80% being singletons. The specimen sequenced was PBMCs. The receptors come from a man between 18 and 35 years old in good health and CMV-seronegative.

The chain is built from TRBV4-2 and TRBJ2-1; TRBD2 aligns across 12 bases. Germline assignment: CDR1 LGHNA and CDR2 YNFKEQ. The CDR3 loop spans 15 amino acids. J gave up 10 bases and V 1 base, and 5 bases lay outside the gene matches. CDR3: CASSQGLAGVSEQFF. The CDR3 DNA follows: TGTGCCAGCAGCCAAGGACTAGCGGGAGTCAGCGAGCAGTTCTTC.

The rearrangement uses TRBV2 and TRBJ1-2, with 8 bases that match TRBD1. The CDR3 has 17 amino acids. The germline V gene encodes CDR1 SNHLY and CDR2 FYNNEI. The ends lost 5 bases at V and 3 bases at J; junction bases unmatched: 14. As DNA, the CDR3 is TGTGCCAGCAGTAACCTACGGGCAGGGGGCAATTACTATGGCTACACCTTC. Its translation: CASSNLRAGGNYYGYTF.

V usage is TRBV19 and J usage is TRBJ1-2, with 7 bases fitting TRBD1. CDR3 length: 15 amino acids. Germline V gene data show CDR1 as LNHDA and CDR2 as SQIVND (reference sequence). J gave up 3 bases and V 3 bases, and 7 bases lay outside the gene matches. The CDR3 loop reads CASSIPDRRHYGYTF. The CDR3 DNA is TGTGCCAGTAGTATCCCGGACAGGCGCCACTATGGCTACACCTTC.

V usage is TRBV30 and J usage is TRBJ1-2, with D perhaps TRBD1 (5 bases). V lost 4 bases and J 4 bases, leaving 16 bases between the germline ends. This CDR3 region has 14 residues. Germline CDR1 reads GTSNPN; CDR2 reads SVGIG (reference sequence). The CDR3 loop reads CAWNPRGVSYGYTF. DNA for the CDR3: TGTGCCTGGAATCCCCGGGGGGTCTCCTATGGCTACACCTTC.

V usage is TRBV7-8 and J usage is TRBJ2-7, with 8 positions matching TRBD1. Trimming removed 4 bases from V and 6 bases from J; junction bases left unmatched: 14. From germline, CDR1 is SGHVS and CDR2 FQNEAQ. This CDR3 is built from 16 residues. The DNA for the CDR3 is TGTGCCAGCAGCTCCGATGGTCGGCAGGGGGCGTTCGAGCAGTACTTC. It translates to CASSSDGRQGAFEQYF.

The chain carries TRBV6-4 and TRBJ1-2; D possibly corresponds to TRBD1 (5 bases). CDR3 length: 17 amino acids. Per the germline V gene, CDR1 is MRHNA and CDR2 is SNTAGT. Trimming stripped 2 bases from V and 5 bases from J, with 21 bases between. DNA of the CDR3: TGTGCCAGCAGTGACACCCATCAGGGCGTAGGGCAATATGGCTACACCTTC. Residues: CASSDTHQGVGQYGYTF.

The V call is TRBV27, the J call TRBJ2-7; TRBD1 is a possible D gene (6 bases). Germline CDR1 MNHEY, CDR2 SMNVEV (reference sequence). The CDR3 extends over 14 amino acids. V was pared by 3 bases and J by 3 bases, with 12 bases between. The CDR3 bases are TGTGCCAGCAGTTTGCAGGGGCTTGACTACGAGCAGTACTTC. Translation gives CASSLQGLDYEQYF.

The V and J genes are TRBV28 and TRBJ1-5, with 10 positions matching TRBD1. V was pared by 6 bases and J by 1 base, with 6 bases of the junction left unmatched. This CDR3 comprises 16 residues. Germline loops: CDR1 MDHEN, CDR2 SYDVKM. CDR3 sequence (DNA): TGTGCCAGCAGAACCCCGGGACAGGGGAGCAATCAGCCCCAGCATTTT. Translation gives CASRTPGQGSNQPQHF.

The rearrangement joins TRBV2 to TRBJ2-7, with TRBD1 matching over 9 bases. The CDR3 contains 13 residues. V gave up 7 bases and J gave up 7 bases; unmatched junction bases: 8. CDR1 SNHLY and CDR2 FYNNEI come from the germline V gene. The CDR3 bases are TGTGCCAGCAAGTCACAGGGGGCGGAAGAGCAGTACTTC. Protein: CASKSQGAEEQYF.

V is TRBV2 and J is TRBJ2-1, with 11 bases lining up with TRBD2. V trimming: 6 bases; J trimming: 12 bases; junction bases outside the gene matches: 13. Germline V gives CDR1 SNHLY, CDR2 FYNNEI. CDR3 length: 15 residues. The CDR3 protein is CASRLLAGGLDGQFF. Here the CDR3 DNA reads TGTGCCAGCAGACTCCTAGCGGGAGGTTTGGATGGGCAGTTCTTC.

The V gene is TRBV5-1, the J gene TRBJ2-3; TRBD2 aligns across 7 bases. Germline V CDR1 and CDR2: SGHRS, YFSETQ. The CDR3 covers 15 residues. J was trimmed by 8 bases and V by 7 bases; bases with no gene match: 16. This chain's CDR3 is CASSGEVAGAGTQYF. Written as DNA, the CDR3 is TGCGCCAGCTCGGGCGAGGTGGCGGGAGCGGGTACGCAGTATTTT. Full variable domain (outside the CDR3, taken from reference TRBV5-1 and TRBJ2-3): KAGVTQTPRYLIKTRGQQVTLSCSPISGHRSVSWYQQTPGQGLQFLFEYFSETQRNKGNFPGRFSGRQFSNSRSEMNVSTLELGDSALYLCASSGEVAGAGTQYFGPGTRLTVL.

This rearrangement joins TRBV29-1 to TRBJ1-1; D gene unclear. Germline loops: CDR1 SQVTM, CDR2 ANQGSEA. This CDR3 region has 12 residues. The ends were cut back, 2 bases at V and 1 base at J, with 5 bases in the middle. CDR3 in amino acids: CSVERANTEAFF. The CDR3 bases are TGCAGCGTTGAAAGAGCGAACACTGAAGCTTTCTTT.

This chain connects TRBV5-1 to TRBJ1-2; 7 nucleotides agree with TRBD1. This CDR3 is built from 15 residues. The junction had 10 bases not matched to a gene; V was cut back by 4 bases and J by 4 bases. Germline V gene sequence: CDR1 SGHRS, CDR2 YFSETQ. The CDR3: CASSPGQESVYGYTF. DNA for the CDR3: TGCGCCAGCAGCCCTGGACAGGAGTCCGTCTATGGCTACACCTTC.

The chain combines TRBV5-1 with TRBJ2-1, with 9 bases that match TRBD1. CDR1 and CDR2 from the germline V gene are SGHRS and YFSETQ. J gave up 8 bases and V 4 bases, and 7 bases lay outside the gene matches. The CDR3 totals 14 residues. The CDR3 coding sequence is TGCGCCAGCAGCCAGGGACAGGGTTGGGATGAGCAGTTCTTC. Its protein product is CASSQGQGWDEQFF.

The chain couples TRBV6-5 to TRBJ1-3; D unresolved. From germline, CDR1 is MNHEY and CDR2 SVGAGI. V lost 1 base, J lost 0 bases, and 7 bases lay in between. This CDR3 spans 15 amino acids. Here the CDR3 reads CASSYFTGSGNTIYF. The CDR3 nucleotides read TGTGCCAGCAGTTACTTTACGGGCTCTGGAAACACCATATATTTT.

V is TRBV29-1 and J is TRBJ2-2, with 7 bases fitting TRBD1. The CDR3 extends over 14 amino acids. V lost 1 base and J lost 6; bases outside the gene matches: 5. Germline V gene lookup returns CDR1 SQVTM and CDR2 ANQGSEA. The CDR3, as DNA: TGCAGCGTTGAAGTCGGCAGGGGGTCCGGGGAGCTGTTTTTT. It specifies CSVEVGRGSGELFF.

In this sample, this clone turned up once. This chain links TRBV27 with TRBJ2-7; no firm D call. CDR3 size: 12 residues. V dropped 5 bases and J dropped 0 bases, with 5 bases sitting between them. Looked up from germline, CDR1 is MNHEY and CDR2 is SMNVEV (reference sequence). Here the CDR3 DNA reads TGTGCCAGCAGTCCAGGCTCCTACGAGCAGTACTTC. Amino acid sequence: CASSPGSYEQYF.